This TCR beta chain was recovered during a study of T cell changes during pregnancy in multiple sclerosis. The germline gives CDR1 GTSNPN, CDR2 SVGIG (reference sequence). The V gene lost 3 bases and the J gene lost 4 bases, with 10 bases spanning the gap. This CDR3 is 13 amino acids long. The assay was immunoSEQ multiplex PCR, and TCRdb's table has in-frame clones only and misses some. Of more than 90,000 clones in the sample, around 92% were seen once. This clone came up a few times. This receptor was obtained from a female donor with multiple sclerosis, enrolled in a pregnancy study. The sequenced sample was peripheral blood, obtained after pregnancy. The V call is TRBV30, the J call TRBJ1-5; TRBD1 might be the D (6 bases). CDR3 in amino acids: CAWRGGGNQPQHF. The CDR3 DNA is TGTGCCTGGAGAGGGGGTGGGAATCAGCCCCAGCATTTT.